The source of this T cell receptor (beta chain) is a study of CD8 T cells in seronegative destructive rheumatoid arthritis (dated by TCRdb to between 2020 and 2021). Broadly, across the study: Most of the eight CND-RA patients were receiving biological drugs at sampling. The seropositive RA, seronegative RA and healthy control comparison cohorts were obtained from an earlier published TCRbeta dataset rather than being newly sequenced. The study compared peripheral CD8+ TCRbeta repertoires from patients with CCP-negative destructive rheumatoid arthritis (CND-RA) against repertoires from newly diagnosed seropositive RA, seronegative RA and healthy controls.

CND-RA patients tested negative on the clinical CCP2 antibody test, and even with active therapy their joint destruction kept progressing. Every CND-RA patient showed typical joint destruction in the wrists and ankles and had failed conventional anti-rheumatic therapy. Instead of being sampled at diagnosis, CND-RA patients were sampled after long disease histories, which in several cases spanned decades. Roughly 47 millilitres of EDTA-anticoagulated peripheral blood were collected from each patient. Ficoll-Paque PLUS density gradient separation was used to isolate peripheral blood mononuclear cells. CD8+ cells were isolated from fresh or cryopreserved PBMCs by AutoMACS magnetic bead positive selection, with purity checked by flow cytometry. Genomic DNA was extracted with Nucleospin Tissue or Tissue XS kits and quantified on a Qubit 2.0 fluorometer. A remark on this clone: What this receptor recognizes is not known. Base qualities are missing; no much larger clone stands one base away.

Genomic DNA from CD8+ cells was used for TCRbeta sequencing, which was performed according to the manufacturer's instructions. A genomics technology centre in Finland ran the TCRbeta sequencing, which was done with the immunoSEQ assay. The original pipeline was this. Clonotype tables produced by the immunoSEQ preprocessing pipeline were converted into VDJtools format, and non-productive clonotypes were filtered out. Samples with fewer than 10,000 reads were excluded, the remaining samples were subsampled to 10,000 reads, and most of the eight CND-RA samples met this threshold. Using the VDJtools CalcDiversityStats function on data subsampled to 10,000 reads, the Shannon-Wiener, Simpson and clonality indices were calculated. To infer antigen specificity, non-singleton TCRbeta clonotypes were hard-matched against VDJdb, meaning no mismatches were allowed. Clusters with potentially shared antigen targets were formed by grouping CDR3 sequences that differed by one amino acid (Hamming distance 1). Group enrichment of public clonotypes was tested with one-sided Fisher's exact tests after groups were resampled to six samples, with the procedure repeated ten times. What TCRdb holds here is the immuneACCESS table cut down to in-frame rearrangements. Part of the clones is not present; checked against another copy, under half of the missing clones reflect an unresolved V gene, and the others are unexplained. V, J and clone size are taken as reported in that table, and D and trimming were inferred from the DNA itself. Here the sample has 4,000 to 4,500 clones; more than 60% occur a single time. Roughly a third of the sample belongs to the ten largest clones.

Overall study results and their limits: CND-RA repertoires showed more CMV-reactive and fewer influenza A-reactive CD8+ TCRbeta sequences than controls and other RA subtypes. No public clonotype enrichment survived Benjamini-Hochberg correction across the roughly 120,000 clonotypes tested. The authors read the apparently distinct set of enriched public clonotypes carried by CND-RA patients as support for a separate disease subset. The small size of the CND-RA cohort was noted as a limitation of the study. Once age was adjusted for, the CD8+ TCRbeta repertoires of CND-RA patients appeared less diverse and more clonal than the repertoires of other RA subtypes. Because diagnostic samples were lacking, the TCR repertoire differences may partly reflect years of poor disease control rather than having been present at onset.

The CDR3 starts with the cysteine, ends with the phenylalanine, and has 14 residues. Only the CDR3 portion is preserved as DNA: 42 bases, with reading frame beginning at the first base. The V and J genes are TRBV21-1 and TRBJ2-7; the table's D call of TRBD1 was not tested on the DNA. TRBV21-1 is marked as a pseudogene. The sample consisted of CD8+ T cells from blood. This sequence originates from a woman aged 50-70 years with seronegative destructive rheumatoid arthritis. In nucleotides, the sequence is TGTGCCAGCAGCGAACAAAAGCTAAGGGGCGAGCAGTACTTC. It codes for CASSEQKLRGEQYF.